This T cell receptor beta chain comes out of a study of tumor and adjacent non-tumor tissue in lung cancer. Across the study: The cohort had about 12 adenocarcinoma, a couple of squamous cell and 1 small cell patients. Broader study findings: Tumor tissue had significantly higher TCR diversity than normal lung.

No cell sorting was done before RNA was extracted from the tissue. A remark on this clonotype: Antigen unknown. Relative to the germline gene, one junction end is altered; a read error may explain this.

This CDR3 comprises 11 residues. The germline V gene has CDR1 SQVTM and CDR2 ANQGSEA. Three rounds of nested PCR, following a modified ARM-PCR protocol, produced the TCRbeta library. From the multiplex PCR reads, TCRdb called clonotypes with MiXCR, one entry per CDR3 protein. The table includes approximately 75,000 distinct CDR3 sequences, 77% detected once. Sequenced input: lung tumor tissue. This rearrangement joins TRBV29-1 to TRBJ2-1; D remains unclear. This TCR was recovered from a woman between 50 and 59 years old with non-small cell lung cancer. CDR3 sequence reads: CSQRTYNGQFF. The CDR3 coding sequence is TGCAGCCAACGTACATACAATGGGCAGTTCTTC.